Listed below are T cell receptor beta chains from one sample, sequenced in a study of shared clonotypes between healthy human individuals. Sequenced by immunoSEQ multiplex PCR; TCRdb stores in-frame clones only, minus some. The table records over a million clones, roughly 75% of them present only once. The sample comprised memory CD4+ T cells sorted from blood. The origin of the receptors is a man aged 18 to 29 in good health. Both conserved end residues are part of each CDR3. A D gene is named only where the DNA matches it firmly. The size field is filled for only some rows; it gives once, few, many or a size class.

NA,TRBJ2-2,NA,TRBV10-3,CAISELGTTGELFF,TGTGCCATCAGTGAACTCGGGACCACCGGGGAGCTGTTTTTT
NA,TRBJ2-5,TRBD2,TRBV29-1,CGGGEETQYF,TGCGGGGGGGGAGAAGAGACCCAGTACTTC
NA,TRBJ2-2,NA,TRBV7-8,CASRDWGARTGELFF,TGTGCCAGCAGAGACTGGGGGGCGCGGACCGGGGAGCTGTTTTTT
NA,TRBJ1-6,NA,TRBV5-1,CASSYTDSPLHF,TGCGCCAGCAGCTATACAGATTCACCCCTCCACTTT
NA,TRBJ1-1,NA,TRBV12-5,CASGLPPPGADGAFF,TGTGCTAGTGGTTTGCCCCCCCCGGGGGCGGACGGAGCTTTCTTT
NA,TRBJ1-4,TRBD1,TRBV30,CAWSSQGAGEKLFF,TGTGCCTGGAGTTCCCAGGGGGCTGGAGAAAAACTGTTTTTT
NA,TRBJ2-7,TRBD1,TRBV18,CASSHGQAYEQYF,TGTGCCAGCTCACATGGACAGGCCTACGAGCAGTACTTC
few,TRBJ1-1,NA,TRBV5-1,CASSFGDDTEAFF,TGCGCCAGCAGCTTCGGGGATGACACTGAAGCTTTCTTT
NA,TRBJ1-5,NA,TRBV28,CSTRAWDQPQHF,TGTTCCACCAGGGCCTGGGATCAGCCCCAGCATTTT
NA,TRBJ1-1,NA,TRBV28,CATHVGSTEAFF,TGTGCCACCCACGTGGGGAGCACTGAAGCTTTCTTT